This T cell receptor (beta chain) was recovered during a study of early T cells in non-severe SARS-CoV-2 infection. Study information: From unsorted whole blood, bulk RNA was sequenced, and the chains remained unpaired. Study-level findings and limits: Matches to VDJdb favored anti-spike CD8 responses and missed private and CD4 specificities.

The TCR library protocol was used to attach unique molecular identifiers. These identifiers were attached to individual cDNA molecules. One entry per CDR3 protein results from TCRdb running MiXCR on the 5' RACE reads. Among 60,000 to 90,000 distinct CDR3 sequences, about a sixth were seen once, and the ten largest hold less than 3.5%. As concerns this clonotype: No antigen is known for it.

The specimen sequenced was whole blood. This receptor was obtained from an adult who was a healthcare worker with PCR-confirmed SARS-CoV-2 infection or an uninfected control (not recorded which).

CDR3 amino acids: CASSYSQGARDEQFF. In DNA, the CDR3 is TGTGCCAGCAGTTATAGTCAGGGGGCTCGGGATGAGCAGTTCTTC. This chain links TRBV6-2 or TRBV6-3 with TRBJ2-1; 8 bases agree with TRBD1. The CDR3 runs to 15 residues. The germline V gene encodes CDR1 MNHEY and CDR2 SVGEGT. After removal of 3 bases from V and 8 bases from J, the junction contained 9 bases not matched to a gene.